One sample yielded the 15 T cell receptor beta chains listed below, sequenced in a study of PD-1 blockade in classical Hodgkin lymphoma. Time point indicated: newly diagnosed, previously untreated cHL patient sample. Here immunoSEQ multiplex PCR was the method, and the copy in TCRdb shows in-frame clones only, minus some. The sample includes 20,000 to 25,000 clones, 90% to 95% seen only once; the top ten take 4.5% to 6%. Sequencing was performed on peripheral blood mononuclear cells (PBMCs). The receptors were gathered from a human donor with classical Hodgkin lymphoma.

The chain is built from TRBV5-6 and TRBJ2-7; 11 nucleotides match TRBD1. The germline CDR1 and CDR2 sequences are SGHDT and YYEEEE. The CDR3 is 15 amino acids. The V and J ends lost 4 bases and 3 bases, in that order; junction bases with no gene match: 6. The CDR3 DNA follows: TGTGCCAGCAGCCCCGGGACAGGGGGTTTCTACGAGCAGTACTTC. Translated, it gives CASSPGTGGFYEQYF. Full variable domain (outside the CDR3, taken from reference TRBV5-6 and TRBJ2-7): DAGVTQSPTHLIKTRGQQVTLRCSPKSGHDTVSWYQQALGQGPQFIFQYYEEEERQRGNFPDRFSGHQFPNYSSELNVNALLLGDSALYLCASSPGTGGFYEQYFGPGTRLTVT.

The chain has TRBV13 and TRBJ2-7; D is possibly TRBD1 (5 bases). V shed 1 base and J shed 5 bases, with 6 bases lying between them. The CDR3 runs to 12 residues. Looked up from germline, CDR1 is PRHDT and CDR2 is FYEKMQ (reference sequence). The CDR3: CASSLAGNEQYF. The CDR3 nucleotides are TGTGCCAGCAGCTTAGCAGGGAACGAGCAGTACTTC.

The chain has TRBV5-1 and TRBJ2-7, with D possibly being TRBD2 (6 bases). Germline CDR1 and CDR2: SGHRS and YFSETQ. V lost 3 bases and J lost 0, with 7 bases in between. There are 13 residues in the CDR3. The CDR3, as DNA: TGCGCCAGCAGCTCCGGGAGCTCCTACGAGCAGTACTTC. Its protein is CASSSGSSYEQYF.

V usage is TRBV11-3 and J usage is TRBJ2-3, with D possibly being TRBD2 (6 bases). Trimming removed 5 bases from V and 3 bases from J, with 15 bases in between. Germline V gives CDR1 SGHNT, CDR2 YENEEA. This CDR3 comprises 15 residues. CDR3 in amino acids: CASSLNGGSTDTQYF. Written as DNA, the CDR3 is TGTGCCAGCAGCCTCAACGGGGGATCGACAGATACGCAGTATTTT.

The chain carries TRBV4-3 and TRBJ2-3; D gene ambiguous. Germline V gene sequence: CDR1 LGHNA, CDR2 YSLEER. V was pared by 2 bases and J by 1 base, with 13 bases between. The CDR3 spans 16 residues. CDR3 in DNA: TGCGCCAGCAGCCAATCGTTGGCATTCCGCACAGATACGCAGTATTTT. Protein product: CASSQSLAFRTDTQYF.

The chain has TRBV11-2 and TRBJ2-2; 12 bases align to TRBD2. J was trimmed by 0 bases and V by 2 bases; bases with no gene match: 4. Germline assignment: CDR1 SGHAT and CDR2 FQNNGV. The CDR3 covers 18 residues. CDR3 in DNA: TGTGCCAGCAGCTTAACTAGCGGGGGGAATCCGAACACCGGGGAGCTGTTTTTT. It is translated as CASSLTSGGNPNTGELFF.

V and J are TRBV4-1 and TRBJ1-1; no definite D call. CDR1 MGHRA and CDR2 YSYEKL come from the germline V gene. The CDR3 consists of 14 residues. V was trimmed by 4 bases and J by 3 bases, leaving 12 bases between them. For the CDR3, the DNA is TGCGCCAGCAGCCTCAGACATGGTGACACTGAAGCTTTCTTT. Protein: CASSLRHGDTEAFF.

The CDR3 coding sequence is TGTGCCAGCAGTTTACTAGGGCAAGAGACCCAGTACTTC. Protein product: CASSLLGQETQYF. The rearrangement uses TRBV27 and TRBJ2-5; D gene ambiguous. Between the trimmed V and J ends, which lost 2 bases and 2 bases, there was a span of 6 bases. This CDR3 comprises 13 residues. Looked up from germline, CDR1 is MNHEY and CDR2 is SMNVEV (reference sequence).

The V and J genes are TRBV18 and TRBJ2-7; weak D call: TRBD1 (5 bases). The CDR3 spans 16 residues. Germline assignment: CDR1 KGHSH and CDR2 LQKENI. V shed 5 bases and J shed 1 base, with 18 bases lying between them. The CDR3 sequence is CASSSTALRQSYEQYF. The CDR3 region has the DNA TGTGCCAGCTCATCGACGGCGTTACGACAGTCCTACGAGCAGTACTTC.

This chain joins TRBV28 and TRBJ1-2; D is ambiguous. The germline V and J ends were trimmed by 0 bases and 1 base, with 6 bases remaining between them. The CDR3 is made up of 14 amino acids. Per germline, CDR1 MDHEN and CDR2 SYDVKM. This CDR3 reads CASSLWGSNYGYTF. The CDR3 DNA reads TGTGCCAGCAGTTTATGGGGGAGTAACTATGGCTACACCTTC.

The chain is built from TRBV7-9 and TRBJ1-4, with D perhaps matching TRBD1 (5 bases). The CDR3 covers 16 residues. Trimming left V 2 bases short and J 2 bases short, with 12 bases between. The germline gives CDR1 SEHNR, CDR2 FQNEAQ (reference sequence). This CDR3 reads CASSLSLGGTNEKLFF. The CDR3 coding sequence is TGTGCCAGCAGCTTAAGCCTTGGGGGGACTAATGAAAAACTGTTTTTT.

J is TRBJ2-3 and V is TRBV7-2; 11 bases align to TRBD2. The V segment lost 5 bases and the J segment 6 bases; nucleotides outside the gene matches: 4. Germline V gene sequence: CDR1 SGHTA, CDR2 FQGNSA. The CDR3 sequence is 14 residues long. The CDR3 region has the DNA TGTGCCAGCAGCACTAGCGGGGGTATGGATACGCAGTATTTT. Encoded protein: CASSTSGGMDTQYF. The full variable domain, its missing parts supplied by reference TRBV7-2 and TRBJ2-3, is GAGVSQSPSNKVTEKGKDVELRCDPISGHTALYWYRQSLGQGLEFLIYFQGNSAPDKSGLPSDRFSAERTGGSVSTLTIQRTQQEDSAVYLCASSTSGGMDTQYFGPGTRLTVL.

This rearrangement joins TRBV18 to TRBJ1-5; no reliable D call. Trimming left V 4 bases short and J 7 bases short, with 14 bases between. Per the germline V gene, CDR1 is KGHSH and CDR2 is LQKENI. The CDR3 has 14 residues. CDR3 DNA sequence: TGTGCCAGCTCACAGGACCCCCTGGGGCAGCCCCAGCATTTT. Its protein product is CASSQDPLGQPQHF.

V is TRBV4-1 and J is TRBJ1-3; D is unclear. This CDR3 contains 16 residues. CDR1 and CDR2 from the germline V gene are MGHRA and YSYEKL. V was trimmed by 1 base and J by 4 bases, leaving 14 bases between them. The CDR3 DNA is TGCGCCAGCAGCCAAGTCCGGCTGGTGTACGGAAACACCATATATTTT. Its protein is CASSQVRLVYGNTIYF.

The chain employs TRBV15 and TRBJ2-1; 7 bases fit TRBD1. From germline, CDR1 is LNHNV and CDR2 YYDKDF (reference sequence). The trim removed 1 base at V and 2 bases at J, leaving 8 bases unmatched. The CDR3 runs 17 residues. CDR3: CATSRGKQGSAYNEQFF. In DNA form, the CDR3 reads TGTGCCACCAGCAGAGGCAAACAGGGGTCCGCCTACAATGAGCAGTTCTTC.